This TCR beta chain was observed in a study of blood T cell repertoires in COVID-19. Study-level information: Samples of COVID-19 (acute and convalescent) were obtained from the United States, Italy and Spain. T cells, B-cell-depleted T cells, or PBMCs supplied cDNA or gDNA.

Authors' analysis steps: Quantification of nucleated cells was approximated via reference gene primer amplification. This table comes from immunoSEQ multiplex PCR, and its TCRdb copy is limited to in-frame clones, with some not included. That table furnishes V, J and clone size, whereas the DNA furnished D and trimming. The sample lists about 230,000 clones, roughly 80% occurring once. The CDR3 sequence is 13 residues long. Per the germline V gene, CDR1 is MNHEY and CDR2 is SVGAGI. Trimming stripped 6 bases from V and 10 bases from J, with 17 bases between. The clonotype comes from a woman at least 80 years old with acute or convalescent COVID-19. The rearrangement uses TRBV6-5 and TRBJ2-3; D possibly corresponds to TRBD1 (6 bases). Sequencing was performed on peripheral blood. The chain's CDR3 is CASSMGHGPSQYF. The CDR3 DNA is TGTGCCAGCAGCATGGGACACGGTCCCTCGCAGTATTTT.